This TCR beta chain was captured by sequencing in a study of cytomegalovirus exposure and HLA in healthy donors. Overall study results and limits: Testing in vitro showed a few CMV-associated chains specific for CMV antigens.

This clone was counted between two and nine times. Its matching antigen is unknown. The PCR used 60 Vbeta and 13 Jbeta primers. Assay: immunoSEQ multiplex PCR; the TCRdb copy retains only in-frame clones and omits some. The sample lists some 110,000 clones; 65% to 85% were seen once. The CDR3 runs to 15 residues. Germline V gene sequence: CDR1 MNHEY, CDR2 SMNVEV (reference sequence). J was trimmed by 5 bases and V by 6 bases; bases with no gene match: 9. This TCR derives from a male donor in good health and CMV-seropositive. This chain links TRBV27 with TRBJ2-5, with 10 bases aligning to TRBD1. Material for sequencing was PBMCs. CDR3 loop: CASRVDRGRGETQYF. CDR3 in DNA: TGTGCCAGCAGGGTCGACAGGGGGCGCGGGGAGACCCAGTACTTC.